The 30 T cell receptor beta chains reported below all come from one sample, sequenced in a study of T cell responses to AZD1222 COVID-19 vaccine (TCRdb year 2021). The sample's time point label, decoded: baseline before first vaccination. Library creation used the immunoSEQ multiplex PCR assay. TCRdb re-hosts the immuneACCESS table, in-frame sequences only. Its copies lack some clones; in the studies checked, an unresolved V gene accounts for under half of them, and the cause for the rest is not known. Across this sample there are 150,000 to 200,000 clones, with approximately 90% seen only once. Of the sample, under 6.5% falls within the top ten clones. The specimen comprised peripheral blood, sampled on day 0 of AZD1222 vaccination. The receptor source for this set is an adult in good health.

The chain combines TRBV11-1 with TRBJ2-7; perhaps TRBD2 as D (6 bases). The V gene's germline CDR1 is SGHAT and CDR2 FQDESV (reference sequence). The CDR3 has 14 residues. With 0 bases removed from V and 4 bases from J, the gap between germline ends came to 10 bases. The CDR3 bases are TGTGCCAGCAGCTTAGCCGCGGGGTGGTACGAGCAGTACTTC. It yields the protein CASSLAAGWYEQYF.

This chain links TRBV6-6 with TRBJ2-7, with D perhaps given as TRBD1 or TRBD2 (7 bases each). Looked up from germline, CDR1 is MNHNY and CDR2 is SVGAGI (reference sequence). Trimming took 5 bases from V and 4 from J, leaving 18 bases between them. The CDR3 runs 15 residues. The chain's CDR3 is CASSPTGRGKYEQYF. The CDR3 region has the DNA TGTGCCAGCAGTCCGACAGGGAGGGGGAAGTACGAGCAGTACTTC.

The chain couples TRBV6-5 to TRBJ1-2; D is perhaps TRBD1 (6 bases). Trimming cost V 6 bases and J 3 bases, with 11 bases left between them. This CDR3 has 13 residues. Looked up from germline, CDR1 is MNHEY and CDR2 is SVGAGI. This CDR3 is CASRDSGDYGYTF. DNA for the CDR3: TGTGCCAGCAGGGATTCAGGGGACTATGGCTACACCTTC.

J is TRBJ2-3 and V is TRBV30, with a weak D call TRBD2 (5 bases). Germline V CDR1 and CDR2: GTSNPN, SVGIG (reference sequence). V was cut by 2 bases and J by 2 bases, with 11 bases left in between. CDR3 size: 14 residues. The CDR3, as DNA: TGTGCCTGGAGTAAACTAGAGATCACAGATACGCAGTATTTT. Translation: CAWSKLEITDTQYF.

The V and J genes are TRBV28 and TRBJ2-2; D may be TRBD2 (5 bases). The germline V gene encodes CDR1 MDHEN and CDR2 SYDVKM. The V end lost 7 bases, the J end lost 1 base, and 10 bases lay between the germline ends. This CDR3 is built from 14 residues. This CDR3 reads CASKDYQNTGELFF. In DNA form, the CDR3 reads TGTGCCAGCAAAGACTACCAGAACACCGGGGAGCTGTTTTTT.

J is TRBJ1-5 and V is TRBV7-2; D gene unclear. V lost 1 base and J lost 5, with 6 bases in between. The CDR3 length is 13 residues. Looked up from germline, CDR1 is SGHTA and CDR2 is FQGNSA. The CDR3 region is CASSLGGDQPQHF. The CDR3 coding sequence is TGTGCCAGCAGCTTAGGTGGCGATCAGCCCCAGCATTTT. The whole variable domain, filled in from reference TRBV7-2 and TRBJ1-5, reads GAGVSQSPSNKVTEKGKDVELRCDPISGHTALYWYRQSLGQGLEFLIYFQGNSAPDKSGLPSDRFSAERTGGSVSTLTIQRTQQEDSAVYLCASSLGGDQPQHFGDGTRLSIL.

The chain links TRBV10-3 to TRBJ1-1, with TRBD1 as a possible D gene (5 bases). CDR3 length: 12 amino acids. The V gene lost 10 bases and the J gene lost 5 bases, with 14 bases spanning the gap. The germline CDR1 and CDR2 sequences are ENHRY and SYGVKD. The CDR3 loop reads CATHAGDTEAFF. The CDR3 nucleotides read TGTGCCACACACGCGGGGGATACTGAAGCTTTCTTT.

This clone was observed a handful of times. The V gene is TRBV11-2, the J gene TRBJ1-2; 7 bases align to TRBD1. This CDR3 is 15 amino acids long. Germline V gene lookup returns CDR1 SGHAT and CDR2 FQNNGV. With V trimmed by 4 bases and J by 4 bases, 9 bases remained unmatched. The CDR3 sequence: CASSSRDRSPYGYTF. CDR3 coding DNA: TGTGCCAGCAGCTCCCGGGACAGAAGCCCCTATGGCTACACCTTC.

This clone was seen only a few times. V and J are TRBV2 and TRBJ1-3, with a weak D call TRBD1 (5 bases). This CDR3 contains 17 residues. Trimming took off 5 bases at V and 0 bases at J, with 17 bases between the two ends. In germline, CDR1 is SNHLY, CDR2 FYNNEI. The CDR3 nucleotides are TGTGCCAGCAGTCAGACAGAAACCTTAAGCTCTGGAAACACCATATATTTT. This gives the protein CASSQTETLSSGNTIYF.

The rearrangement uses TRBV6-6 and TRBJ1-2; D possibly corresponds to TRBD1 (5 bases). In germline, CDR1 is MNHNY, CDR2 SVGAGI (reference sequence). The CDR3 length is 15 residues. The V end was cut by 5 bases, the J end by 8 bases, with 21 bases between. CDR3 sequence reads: CASSDGSQGYRGYTF. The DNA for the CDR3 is TGTGCCAGCAGTGACGGAAGCCAGGGCTATAGGGGCTACACCTTC.

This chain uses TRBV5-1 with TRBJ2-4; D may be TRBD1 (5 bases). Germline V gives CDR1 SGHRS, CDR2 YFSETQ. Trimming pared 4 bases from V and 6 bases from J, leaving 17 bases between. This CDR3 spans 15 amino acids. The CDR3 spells CASSLDKGWGNIQYF. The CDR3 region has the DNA TGCGCCAGCAGCCTGGACAAGGGGTGGGGAAACATTCAGTACTTC.

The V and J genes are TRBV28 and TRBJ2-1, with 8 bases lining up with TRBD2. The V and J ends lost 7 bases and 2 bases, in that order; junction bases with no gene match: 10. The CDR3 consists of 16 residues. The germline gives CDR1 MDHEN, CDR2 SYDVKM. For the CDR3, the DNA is TGTGCCAGCATTTCGGGGGGGCTAGAGGCCTACAATGAGCAGTTCTTC. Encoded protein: CASISGGLEAYNEQFF.

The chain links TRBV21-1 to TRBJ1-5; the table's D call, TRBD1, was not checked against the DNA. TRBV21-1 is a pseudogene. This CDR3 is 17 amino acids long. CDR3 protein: CASSSKGTGVGNQPQHF. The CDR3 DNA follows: TGTGCCAGCAGCTCAAAGGGGACAGGGGTTGGCAATCAGCCCCAGCATTTT.

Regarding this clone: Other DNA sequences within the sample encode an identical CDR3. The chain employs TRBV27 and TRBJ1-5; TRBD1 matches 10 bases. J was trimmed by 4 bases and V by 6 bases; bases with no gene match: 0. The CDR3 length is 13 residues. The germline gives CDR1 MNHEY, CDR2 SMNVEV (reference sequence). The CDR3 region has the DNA TGTGCCAGCAGGGACAGGGGGAATCAGCCCCAGCATTTT. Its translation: CASRDRGNQPQHF.

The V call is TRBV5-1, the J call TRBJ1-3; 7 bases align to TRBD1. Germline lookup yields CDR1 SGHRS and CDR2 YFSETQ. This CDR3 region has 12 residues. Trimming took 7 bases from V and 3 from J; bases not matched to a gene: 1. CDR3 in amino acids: CASRDSGNTIYF. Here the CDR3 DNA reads TGCGCCAGCCGGGACAGTGGAAACACCATATATTTT.

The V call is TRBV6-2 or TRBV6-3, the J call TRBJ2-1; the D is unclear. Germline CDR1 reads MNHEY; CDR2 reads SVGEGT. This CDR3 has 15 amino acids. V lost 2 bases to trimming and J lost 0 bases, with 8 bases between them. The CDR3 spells CASSYHDSSYNEQFF. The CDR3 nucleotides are TGTGCCAGCAGTTACCACGATAGCTCCTACAATGAGCAGTTCTTC.

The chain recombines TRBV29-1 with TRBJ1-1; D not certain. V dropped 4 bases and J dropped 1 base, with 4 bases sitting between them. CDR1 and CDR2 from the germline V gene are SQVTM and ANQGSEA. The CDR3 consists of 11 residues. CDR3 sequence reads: CSVAENTEAFF. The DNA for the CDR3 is TGCAGCGTTGCGGAGAACACTGAAGCTTTCTTT.

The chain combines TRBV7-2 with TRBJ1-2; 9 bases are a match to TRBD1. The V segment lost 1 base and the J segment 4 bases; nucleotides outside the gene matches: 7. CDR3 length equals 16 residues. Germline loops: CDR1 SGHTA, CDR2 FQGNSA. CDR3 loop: CASSLGGTGSSYGYTF. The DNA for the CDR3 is TGTGCCAGCAGCTTAGGAGGGACAGGGAGTAGCTATGGCTACACCTTC.

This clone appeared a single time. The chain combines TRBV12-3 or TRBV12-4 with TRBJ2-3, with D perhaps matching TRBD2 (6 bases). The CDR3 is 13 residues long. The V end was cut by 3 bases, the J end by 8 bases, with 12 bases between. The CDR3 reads CASSFSPGGTQYF. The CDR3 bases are TGTGCCAGCAGTTTTTCCCCCGGGGGTACGCAGTATTTT.

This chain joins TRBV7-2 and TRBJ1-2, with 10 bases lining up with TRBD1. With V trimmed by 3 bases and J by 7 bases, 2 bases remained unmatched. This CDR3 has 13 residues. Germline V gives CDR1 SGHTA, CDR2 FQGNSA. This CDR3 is CASSFDRGLGYTF. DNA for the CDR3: TGTGCCAGCAGCTTCGACAGGGGGCTTGGCTACACCTTC.

The CDR3 reads CASSWGSGAKYSNQPQHF. The CDR3, as DNA: TGTGCCAGTAGCTGGGGGAGTGGGGCAAAATATAGCAATCAGCCCCAGCATTTT. V usage is TRBV19 and J usage is TRBJ1-5; tentatively, D is TRBD1 (5 bases). This CDR3 is 18 amino acids long. CDR1 LNHDA and CDR2 SQIVND come from the germline V gene (reference sequence). V lost 6 bases to trimming and J lost 0 bases, with 21 bases between them.

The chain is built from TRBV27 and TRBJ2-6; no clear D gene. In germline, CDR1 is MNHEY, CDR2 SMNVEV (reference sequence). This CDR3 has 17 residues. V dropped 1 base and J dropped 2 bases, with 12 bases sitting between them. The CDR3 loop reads CASSLLLTRPGANVLTF. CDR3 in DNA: TGTGCCAGCAGTTTATTACTAACACGGCCTGGGGCCAACGTCCTGACTTTC.

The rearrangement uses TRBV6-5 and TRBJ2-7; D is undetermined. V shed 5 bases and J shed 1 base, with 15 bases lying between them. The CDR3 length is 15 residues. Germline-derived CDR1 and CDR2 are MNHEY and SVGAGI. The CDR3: CASSPLGVGSYEQYF. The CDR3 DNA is TGTGCCAGCAGTCCCCTTGGCGTGGGGTCCTACGAGCAGTACTTC.

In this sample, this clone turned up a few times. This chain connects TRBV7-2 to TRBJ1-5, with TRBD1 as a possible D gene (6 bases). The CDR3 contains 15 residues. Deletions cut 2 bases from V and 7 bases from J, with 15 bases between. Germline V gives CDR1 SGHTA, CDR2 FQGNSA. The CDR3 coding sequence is TGTGCCAGCAGCTTATTCGCAGGGGTTGGGCAGCCCCAGCATTTT. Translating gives CASSLFAGVGQPQHF.

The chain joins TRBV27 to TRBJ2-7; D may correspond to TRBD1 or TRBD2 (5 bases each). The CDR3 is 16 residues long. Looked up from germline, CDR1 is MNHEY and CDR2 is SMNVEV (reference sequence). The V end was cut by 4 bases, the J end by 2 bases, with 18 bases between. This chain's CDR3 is CASSSHTRGTPYEQYF. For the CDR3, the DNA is TGTGCCAGCAGTTCACACACTAGGGGAACGCCCTACGAGCAGTACTTC.

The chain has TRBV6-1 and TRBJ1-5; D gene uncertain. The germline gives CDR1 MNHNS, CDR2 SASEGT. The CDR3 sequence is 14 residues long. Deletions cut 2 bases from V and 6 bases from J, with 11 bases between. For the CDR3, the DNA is TGTGCCAGCAGTGAATCACTCGGCCCTCAGCCCCAGCATTTT. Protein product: CASSESLGPQPQHF.

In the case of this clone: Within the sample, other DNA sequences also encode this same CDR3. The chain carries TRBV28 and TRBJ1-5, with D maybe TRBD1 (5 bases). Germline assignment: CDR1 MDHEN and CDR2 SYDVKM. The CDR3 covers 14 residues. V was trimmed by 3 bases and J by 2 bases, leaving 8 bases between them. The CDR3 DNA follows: TGTGCCAGCAGTTTGGGGGGAGGCAATCAGCCCCAGCATTTT. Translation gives CASSLGGGNQPQHF. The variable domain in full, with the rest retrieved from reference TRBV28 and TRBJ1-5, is DVKVTQSSRYLVKRTGEKVFLECVQDMDHENMFWYRQDPGLGLRLIYFSYDVKMKEKGDIPEGYSVSREKKERFSLILESASTNQTSMYLCASSLGGGNQPQHFGDGTRLSIL.

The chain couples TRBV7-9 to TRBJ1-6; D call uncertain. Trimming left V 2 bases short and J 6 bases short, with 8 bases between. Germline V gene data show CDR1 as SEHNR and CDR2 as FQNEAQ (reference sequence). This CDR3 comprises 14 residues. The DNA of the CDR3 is TGTGCCAGCAGCTTAAATGCCCCTAATTCACCCCTCCACTTT. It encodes CASSLNAPNSPLHF.

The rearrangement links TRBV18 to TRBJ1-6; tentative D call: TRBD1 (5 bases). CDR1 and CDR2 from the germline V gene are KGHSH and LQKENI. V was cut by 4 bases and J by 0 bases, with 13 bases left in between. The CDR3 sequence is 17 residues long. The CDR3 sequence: CASSLLQASSYNSPLHF. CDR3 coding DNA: TGTGCCAGCTCACTATTACAGGCGAGCTCCTATAATTCACCCCTCCACTTT. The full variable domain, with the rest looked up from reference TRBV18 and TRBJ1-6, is NAGVMQNPRHLVRRRGQEARLRCSPMKGHSHVYWYRQLPEEGLKFMVYLQKENIIDESGMPKERFSAEFPKEGPSILRIQQVVRGDSAAYFCASSLLQASSYNSPLHFGNGTRLTVT.

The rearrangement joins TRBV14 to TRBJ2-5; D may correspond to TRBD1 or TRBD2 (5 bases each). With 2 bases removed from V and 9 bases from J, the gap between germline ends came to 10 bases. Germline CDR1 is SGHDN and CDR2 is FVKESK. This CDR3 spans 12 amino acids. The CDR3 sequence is CASSQIRDAQYF. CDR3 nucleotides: TGTGCCAGCAGCCAAATCCGGGACGCCCAGTACTTC.